The 3 T cell receptor beta chains given below trace back to one sample, sequenced in a study of cytomegalovirus exposure and HLA in healthy donors. PCR primers comprised 60 Vbeta and 13 Jbeta primers. Here immunoSEQ multiplex PCR was the method, and the copy in TCRdb shows in-frame clones only, minus some. The repertoire holds about 160,000 clones, with about four fifths as singletons. Sequences were obtained from PBMCs. The origin of the receptors is a man younger than 40 in good health and CMV-seronegative.

As DNA, the CDR3 is TGTGCCAGCGGAGCGGGAGGGACTTACGAGCAGTACTTC. It translates to CASGAGGTYEQYF. The chain has TRBV6-1 and TRBJ2-5; 10 bases agree with TRBD2. The DNA matches TRBJ2-7 better at its end, which makes the J call doubtful. This CDR3 spans 13 amino acids. CDR1 MNHNS and CDR2 SASEGT come from the germline V gene.

This clone was observed a handful of times. V is TRBV16 and J is TRBJ1-6, with D hard to call. The CDR3 consists of 14 residues. CDR1 is KGHSY and CDR2 is FQNENV in the germline V gene. V was cut by 6 bases and J by 7 bases, with 13 bases left in between. The CDR3 spells CASSLSGYNSPLHF. In DNA form, the CDR3 reads TGTGCCAGCAGTCTGTCGGGGTACAATTCACCCCTCCACTTT.

This clone was seen more than once but under ten times. J is TRBJ1-1 and V is TRBV28; no clear D. Germline V gene lookup returns CDR1 MDHEN and CDR2 SYDVKM. V dropped 3 bases and J dropped 3 bases, with 11 bases sitting between them. The CDR3 is 14 residues long. The DNA of the CDR3 is TGTGCCAGCAGTTTTGAGGGAAGGGACACTGAAGCTTTCTTT. It translates to CASSFEGRDTEAFF.